The T cell receptor (beta chain) under discussion was sequenced for a study of shared clonotypes between healthy human individuals. Study outcomes and limitations: A reduction in generation probabilities was seen for non-shared clonotypes relative to those shared by all four donors. Estimated richness was generally greater in naive than memory subsets.

The CDR3 totals 14 residues. The V end lost 0 bases, the J end lost 7 bases, and 12 bases lay between the germline ends. Looked up from germline, CDR1 is PRHDT and CDR2 is FYEKMQ (reference sequence). Study processing details: Filtering differed for immunoSEQ, which gave only junction sequences without quality scores. Sequencing was performed with immunoSEQ multiplex PCR; in TCRdb, only in-frame clones are kept and a portion is missing. V and J calls and clone size are as listed in that table; D and trimming were resolved from the DNA. The table has around 640,000 clones, approximately 96% seen once. This clone was observed once. Its target is not known. CD45RO-negative cells were positively selected for CCR7, leaving out terminally differentiated effector memory CD45RA+ cells.

Sequences were obtained from naive CD8+ T cells sorted from blood. The receptor was derived from a woman aged 30 to 39 in good health. The chain carries TRBV13 and TRBJ1-2; no clear D. This chain's CDR3 is CASSLGVGSPGYTF. CDR3 DNA: TGTGCCAGCAGCTTAGGCGTAGGGAGCCCTGGCTACACCTTC.